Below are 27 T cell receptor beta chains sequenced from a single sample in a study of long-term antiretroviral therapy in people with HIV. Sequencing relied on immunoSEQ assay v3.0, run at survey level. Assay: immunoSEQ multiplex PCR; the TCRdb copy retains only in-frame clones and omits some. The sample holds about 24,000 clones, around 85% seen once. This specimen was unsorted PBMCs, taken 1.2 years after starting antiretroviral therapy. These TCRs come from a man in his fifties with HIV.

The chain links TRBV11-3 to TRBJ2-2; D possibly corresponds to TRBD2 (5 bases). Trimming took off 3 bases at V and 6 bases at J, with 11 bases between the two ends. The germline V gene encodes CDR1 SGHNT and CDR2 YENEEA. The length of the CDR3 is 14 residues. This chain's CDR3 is CASSLRAVAGELFF. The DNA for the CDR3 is TGTGCCAGCAGCTTGCGGGCTGTTGCCGGGGAGCTGTTTTTT.

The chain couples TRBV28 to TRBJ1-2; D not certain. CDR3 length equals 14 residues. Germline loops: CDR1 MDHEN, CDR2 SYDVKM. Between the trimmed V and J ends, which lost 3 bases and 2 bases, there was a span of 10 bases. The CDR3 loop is CASSFPLGNYGYTF. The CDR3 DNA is TGTGCCAGCAGTTTCCCCCTCGGGAACTATGGCTACACCTTC.

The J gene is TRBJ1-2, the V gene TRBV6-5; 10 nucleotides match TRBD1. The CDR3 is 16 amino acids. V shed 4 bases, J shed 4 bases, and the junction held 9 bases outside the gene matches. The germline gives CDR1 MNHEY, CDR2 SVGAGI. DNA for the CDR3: TGTGCCAGCAGTTCCCCGACAGGGGGCGGAACCTATGGCTACACCTTC. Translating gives CASSSPTGGGTYGYTF.

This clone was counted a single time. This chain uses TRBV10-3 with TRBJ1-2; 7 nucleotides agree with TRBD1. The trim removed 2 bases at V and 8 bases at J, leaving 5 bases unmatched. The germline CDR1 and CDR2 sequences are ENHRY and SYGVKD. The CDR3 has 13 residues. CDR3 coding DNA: TGTGCCATCAGTGAGGGTGACAGGGTGGGCTACACCTTC. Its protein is CAISEGDRVGYTF.

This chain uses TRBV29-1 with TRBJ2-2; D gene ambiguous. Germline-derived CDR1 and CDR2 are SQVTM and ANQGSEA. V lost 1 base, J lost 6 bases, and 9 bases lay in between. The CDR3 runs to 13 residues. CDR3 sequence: CSVEGFGPGELFF. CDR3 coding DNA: TGCAGCGTTGAAGGGTTCGGTCCCGGGGAGCTGTTTTTT.

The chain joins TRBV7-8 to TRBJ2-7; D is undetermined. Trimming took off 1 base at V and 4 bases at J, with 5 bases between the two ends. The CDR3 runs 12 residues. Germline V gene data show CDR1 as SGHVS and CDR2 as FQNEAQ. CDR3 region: CASSLVVYEQYF. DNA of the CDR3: TGTGCCAGCAGCTTAGTAGTTTACGAGCAGTACTTC. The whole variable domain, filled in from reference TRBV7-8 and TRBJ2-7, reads GAGVSQSPRYKVAKRGQDVALRCDPISGHVSLFWYQQALGQGPEFLTYFQNEAQLDKSGLPSDRFFAERPEGSVSTLKIQRTQQEDSAVYLCASSLVVYEQYFGPGTRLTVT.

The CDR3 DNA sequence: TGTGCCAGCAGCTTAGACGGCAGAAGATGGGATGGCTACACCTTC. It translates to CASSLDGRRWDGYTF. The rearrangement links TRBV7-2 to TRBJ1-2; no definite D call. The germline gives CDR1 SGHTA, CDR2 FQGNSA. This CDR3 comprises 15 residues. V shed 1 base and J shed 6 bases, with 15 bases lying between them.

The CDR3 loop reads CSVEDRRGIGKNIQYF. DNA for the CDR3: TGCAGCGTTGAAGATCGAAGGGGTATAGGCAAAAACATTCAGTACTTC. V and J are TRBV29-1 and TRBJ2-4; D is possibly TRBD1 (5 bases). The CDR3 runs 16 residues. V gave up 0 bases and J gave up 3 bases, with 15 bases separating them. Germline assignment: CDR1 SQVTM and CDR2 ANQGSEA.

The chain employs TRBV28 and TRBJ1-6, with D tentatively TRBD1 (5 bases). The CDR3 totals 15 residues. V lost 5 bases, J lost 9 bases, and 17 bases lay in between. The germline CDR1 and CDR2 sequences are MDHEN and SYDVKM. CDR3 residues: CASSPPGLGVSPLHF. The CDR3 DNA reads TGTGCCAGCAGTCCCCCGGGACTTGGGGTTTCACCCCTCCACTTT.

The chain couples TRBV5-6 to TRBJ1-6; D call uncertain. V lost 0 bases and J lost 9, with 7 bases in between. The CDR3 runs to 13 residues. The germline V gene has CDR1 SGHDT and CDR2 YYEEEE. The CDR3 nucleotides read TGTGCCAGCAGCTTGGGGGGTGGTTCACCCCTCCACTTT. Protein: CASSLGGGSPLHF.

CDR3 sequence reads: CASSLPGQDYEQYF. In DNA, the CDR3 is TGCGCCAGCAGCCTCCCAGGACAAGATTACGAGCAGTACTTC. J is TRBJ2-7 and V is TRBV5-1, with a possible D match to TRBD1 (5 bases). The CDR3 is 14 residues long. The germline V gene encodes CDR1 SGHRS and CDR2 YFSETQ. V gave up 4 bases and J gave up 4 bases, with 15 bases separating them.

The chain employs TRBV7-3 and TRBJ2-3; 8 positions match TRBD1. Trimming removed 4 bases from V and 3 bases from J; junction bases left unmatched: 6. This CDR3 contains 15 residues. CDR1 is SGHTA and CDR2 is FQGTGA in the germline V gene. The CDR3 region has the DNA TGTGCCAGCAGCTCTACAGGGGGACGAACAGATACGCAGTATTTT. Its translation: CASSSTGGRTDTQYF.

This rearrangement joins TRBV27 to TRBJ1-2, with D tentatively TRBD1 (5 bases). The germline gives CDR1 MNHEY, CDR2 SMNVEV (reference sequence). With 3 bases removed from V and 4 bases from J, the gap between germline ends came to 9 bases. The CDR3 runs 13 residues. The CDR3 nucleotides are TGTGCCAGCAGTTTCCTCGGGGGCTATGGCTACACCTTC. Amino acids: CASSFLGGYGYTF.

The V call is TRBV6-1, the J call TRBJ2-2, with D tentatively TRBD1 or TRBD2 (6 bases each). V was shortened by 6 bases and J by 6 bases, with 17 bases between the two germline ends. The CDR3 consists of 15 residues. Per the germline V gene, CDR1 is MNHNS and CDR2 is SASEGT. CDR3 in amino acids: CASSGSRGSSGELFF. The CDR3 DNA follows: TGTGCCAGCAGCGGGAGTAGGGGGTCTTCCGGGGAGCTGTTTTTT.

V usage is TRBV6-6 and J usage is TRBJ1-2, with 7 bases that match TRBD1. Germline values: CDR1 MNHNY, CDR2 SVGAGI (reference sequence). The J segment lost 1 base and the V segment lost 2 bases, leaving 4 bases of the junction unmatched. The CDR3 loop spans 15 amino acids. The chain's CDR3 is CASSYPQGINYGYTF. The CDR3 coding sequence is TGTGCCAGCAGTTACCCACAGGGGATTAACTATGGCTACACCTTC.

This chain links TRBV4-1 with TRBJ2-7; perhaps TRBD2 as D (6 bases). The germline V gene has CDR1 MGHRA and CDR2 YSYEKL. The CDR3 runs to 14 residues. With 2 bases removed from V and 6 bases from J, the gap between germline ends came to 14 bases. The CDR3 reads CASSQPGTPREQYF. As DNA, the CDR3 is TGCGCCAGCAGCCAACCCGGGACTCCGCGCGAGCAGTACTTC.

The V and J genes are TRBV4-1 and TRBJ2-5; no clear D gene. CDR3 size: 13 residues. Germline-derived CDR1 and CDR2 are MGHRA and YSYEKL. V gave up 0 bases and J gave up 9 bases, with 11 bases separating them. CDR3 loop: CASSQDRQSPQYF. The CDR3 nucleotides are TGCGCCAGCAGCCAAGACCGGCAGAGTCCCCAGTACTTC.

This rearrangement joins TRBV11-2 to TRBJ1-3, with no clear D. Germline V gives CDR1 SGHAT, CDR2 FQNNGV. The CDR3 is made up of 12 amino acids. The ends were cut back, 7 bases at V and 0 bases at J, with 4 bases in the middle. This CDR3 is CASTDSGNTIYF. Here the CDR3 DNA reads TGTGCCAGCACTGACTCTGGAAACACCATATATTTT. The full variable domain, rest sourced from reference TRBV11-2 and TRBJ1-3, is EAGVAQSPRYKIIEKRQSVAFWCNPISGHATLYWYQQILGQGPKLLIQFQNNGVVDDSQLPKDRFSAERLKGVDSTLKIQPAKLEDSAVYLCASTDSGNTIYFGEGSWLTVV.

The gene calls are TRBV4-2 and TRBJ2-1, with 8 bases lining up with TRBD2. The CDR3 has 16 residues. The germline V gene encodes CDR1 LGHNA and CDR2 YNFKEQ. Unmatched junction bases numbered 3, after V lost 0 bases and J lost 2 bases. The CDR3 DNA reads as TGTGCCAGCAGCCAAGACGCGGGGGGTCCCTACAATGAGCAGTTCTTC. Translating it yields CASSQDAGGPYNEQFF.

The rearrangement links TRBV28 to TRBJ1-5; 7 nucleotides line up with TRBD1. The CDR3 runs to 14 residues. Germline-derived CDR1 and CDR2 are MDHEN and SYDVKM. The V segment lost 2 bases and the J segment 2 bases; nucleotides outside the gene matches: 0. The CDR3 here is CASSLTGGNQPQHF. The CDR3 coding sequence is TGTGCCAGCAGTTTAACAGGGGGCAATCAGCCCCAGCATTTT.

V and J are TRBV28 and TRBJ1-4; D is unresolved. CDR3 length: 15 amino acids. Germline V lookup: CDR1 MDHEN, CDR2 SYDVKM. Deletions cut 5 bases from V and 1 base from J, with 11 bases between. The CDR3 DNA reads TGTGCCAGCAGTGAGAGGCGGGAAACTAATGAAAAACTGTTTTTT. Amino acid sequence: CASSERRETNEKLFF.

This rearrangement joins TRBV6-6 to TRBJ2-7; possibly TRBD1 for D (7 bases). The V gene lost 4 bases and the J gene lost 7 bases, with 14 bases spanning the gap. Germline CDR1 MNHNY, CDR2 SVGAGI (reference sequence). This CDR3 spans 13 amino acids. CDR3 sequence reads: CASSSRGVKEQYF. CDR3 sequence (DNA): TGTGCCAGCAGTTCCAGGGGGGTGAAGGAGCAGTACTTC.

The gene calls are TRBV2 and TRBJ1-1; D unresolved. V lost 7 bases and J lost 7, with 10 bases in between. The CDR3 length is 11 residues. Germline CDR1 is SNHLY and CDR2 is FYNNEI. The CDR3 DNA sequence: TGTGCCAGCACTTGGGGAGATGAAGCTTTCTTT. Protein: CASTWGDEAFF.

The CDR3 DNA reads as TGTGCCAGCTCACCACATGCAGATACGCAGTATTTT. As protein: CASSPHADTQYF. The rearrangement joins TRBV18 to TRBJ2-3, with D hard to call. V was pared by 1 base and J by 4 bases, with 3 bases between. This CDR3 contains 12 residues. Germline loops: CDR1 KGHSH, CDR2 LQKENI.

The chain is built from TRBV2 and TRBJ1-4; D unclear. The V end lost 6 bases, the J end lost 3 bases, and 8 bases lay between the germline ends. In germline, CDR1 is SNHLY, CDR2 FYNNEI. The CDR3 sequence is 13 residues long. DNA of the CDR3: TGTGCCAGCAGGGGGTTGCCTAATGAAAAACTGTTTTTT. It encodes CASRGLPNEKLFF.

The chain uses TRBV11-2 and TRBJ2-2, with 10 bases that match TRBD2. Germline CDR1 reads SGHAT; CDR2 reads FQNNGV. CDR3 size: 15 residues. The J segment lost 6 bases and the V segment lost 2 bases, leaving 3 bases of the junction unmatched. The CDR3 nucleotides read TGTGCCAGCAGCTTAACTAGCGGGGTATCCGGGGAGCTGTTTTTT. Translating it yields CASSLTSGVSGELFF.

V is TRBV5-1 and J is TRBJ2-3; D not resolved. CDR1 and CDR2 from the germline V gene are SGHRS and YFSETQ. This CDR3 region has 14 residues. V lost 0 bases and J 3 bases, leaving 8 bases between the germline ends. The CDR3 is CASSLEQLTDTQYF. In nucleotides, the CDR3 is TGCGCCAGCAGCTTGGAACAGCTGACAGATACGCAGTATTTT.